What follows describes a single T cell receptor beta chain. This entry belongs to a study of blood T cell repertoires in COVID-19. On the study more broadly: Material from acute and convalescent COVID-19 was sourced from the United States, Italy and Spain. From T cells, B-cell-depleted T cells, or PBMCs came the material, which was cDNA or gDNA.

In the original analysis: Amplified reference gene primers provided the basis for estimating nucleated cell counts. Using immunoSEQ multiplex PCR, the repertoire was profiled, and TCRdb retains in-frame clones only, with some absent. That table gives V, J and clone size, and the DNA gave D and trimming. The table lists some 260,000 clones, 82% of them singletons. Sequenced material: peripheral blood. This clonotype originated in a woman over 75 with active or convalescent COVID-19.

The CDR3 is CASSSGQGNDQPQHF. CDR3 in DNA: TGTGCCAGCAGTTCGGGACAGGGCAACGATCAGCCCCAGCATTTT. The chain carries TRBV28 and TRBJ1-5; 9 nucleotides line up with TRBD1. CDR3 size: 15 residues. V trimming: 4 bases; J trimming: 5 bases; junction bases outside the gene matches: 6. Germline-derived CDR1 and CDR2 are MDHEN and SYDVKM.